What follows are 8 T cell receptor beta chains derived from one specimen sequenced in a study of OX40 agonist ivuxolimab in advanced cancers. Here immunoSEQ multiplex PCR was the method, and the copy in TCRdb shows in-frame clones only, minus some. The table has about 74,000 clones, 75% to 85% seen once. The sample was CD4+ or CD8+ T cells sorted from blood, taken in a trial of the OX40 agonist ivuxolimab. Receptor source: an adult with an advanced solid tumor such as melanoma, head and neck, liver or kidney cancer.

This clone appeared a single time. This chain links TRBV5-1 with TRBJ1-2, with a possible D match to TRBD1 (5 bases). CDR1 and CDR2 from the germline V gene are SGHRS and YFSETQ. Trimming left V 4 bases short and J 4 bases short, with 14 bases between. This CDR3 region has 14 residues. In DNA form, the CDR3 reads TGCGCCAGCAGCGTCGGGGGTGGTTTCTATGGCTACACCTTC. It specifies CASSVGGGFYGYTF.

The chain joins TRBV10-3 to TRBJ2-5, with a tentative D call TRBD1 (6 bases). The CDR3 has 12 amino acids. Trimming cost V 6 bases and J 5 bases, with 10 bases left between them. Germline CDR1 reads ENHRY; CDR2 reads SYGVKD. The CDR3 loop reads CAISSGVETQYF. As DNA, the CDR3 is TGTGCCATCAGCTCAGGGGTGGAGACCCAGTACTTC.

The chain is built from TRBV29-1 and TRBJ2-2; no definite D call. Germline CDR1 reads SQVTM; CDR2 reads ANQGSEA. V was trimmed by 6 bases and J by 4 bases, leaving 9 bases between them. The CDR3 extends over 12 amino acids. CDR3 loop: CSVSQFTGELFF. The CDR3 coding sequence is TGCAGCGTCAGCCAGTTCACCGGGGAGCTGTTTTTT.

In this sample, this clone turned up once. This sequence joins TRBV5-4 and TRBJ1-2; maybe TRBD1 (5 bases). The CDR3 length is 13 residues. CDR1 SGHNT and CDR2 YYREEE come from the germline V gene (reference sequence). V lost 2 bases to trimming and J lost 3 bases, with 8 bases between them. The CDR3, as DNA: TGTGCCAGCAGCTTTGGGGGGGACTATGGCTACACCTTC. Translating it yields CASSFGGDYGYTF.

The CDR3 DNA reads as TGTGCCAGCCGCGGTGGAGAAACTGAAGCTTTCTTT. This encodes CASRGGETEAFF. The rearrangement uses TRBV6-6 and TRBJ1-1; D unclear. Trimming took 8 bases from V and 5 from J, leaving 12 bases between them. CDR1 is MNHNY and CDR2 is SVGAGI in the germline V gene (reference sequence). This CDR3 comprises 12 residues.

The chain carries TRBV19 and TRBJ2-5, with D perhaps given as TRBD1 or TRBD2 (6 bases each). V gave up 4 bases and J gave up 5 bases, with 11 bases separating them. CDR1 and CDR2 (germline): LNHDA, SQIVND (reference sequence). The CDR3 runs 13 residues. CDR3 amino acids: CASSTVGGETQYF. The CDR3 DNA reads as TGTGCCAGTAGTACCGTAGGGGGGGAGACCCAGTACTTC.

CDR3 protein: CASSEDYGTSGLSSYEQYF. CDR3 DNA: TGTGCCAGCAGTGAAGATTACGGGACTAGCGGGCTAAGCTCCTACGAGCAGTACTTC. The rearrangement joins TRBV2 to TRBJ2-7; 12 bases map to TRBD2. Trimming at V came to 1 base and at J to 0 bases, leaving 10 bases not matched to a gene. The CDR3 sequence is 19 residues long. The V gene's germline CDR1 is SNHLY and CDR2 FYNNEI.

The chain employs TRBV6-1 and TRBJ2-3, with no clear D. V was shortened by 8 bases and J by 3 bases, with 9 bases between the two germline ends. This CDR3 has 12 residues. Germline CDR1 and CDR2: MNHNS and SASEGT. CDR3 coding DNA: TGTGCCAGCCGATCCACGACAGATACGCAGTATTTT. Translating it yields CASRSTTDTQYF.